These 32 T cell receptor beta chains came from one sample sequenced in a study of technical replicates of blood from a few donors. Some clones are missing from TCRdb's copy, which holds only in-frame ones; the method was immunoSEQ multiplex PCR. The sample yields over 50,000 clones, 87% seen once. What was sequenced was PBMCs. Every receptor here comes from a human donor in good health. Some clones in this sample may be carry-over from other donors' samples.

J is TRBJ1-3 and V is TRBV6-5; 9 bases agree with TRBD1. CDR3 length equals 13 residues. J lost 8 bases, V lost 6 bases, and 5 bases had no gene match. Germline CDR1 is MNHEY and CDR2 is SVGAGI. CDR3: CASRKGQGHTIYF. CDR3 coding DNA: TGTGCCAGCAGAAAGGGACAGGGACACACCATATATTTT.

The CDR3 sequence is CASSQVLGTGGEKLFF. In DNA form, the CDR3 reads TGCGCCAGCAGCCAAGTTCTAGGGACAGGGGGAGAAAAACTGTTTTTT. This chain links TRBV4-1 with TRBJ1-4; 11 bases line up with TRBD1. The CDR3 spans 16 residues. J lost 8 bases, V lost 1 base, and 6 bases had no gene match. From germline, CDR1 is MGHRA and CDR2 YSYEKL.

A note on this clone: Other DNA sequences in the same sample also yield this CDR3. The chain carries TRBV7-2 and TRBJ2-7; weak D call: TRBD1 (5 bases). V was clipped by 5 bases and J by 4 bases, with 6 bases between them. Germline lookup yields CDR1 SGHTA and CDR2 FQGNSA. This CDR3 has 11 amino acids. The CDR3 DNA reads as TGTGCCAGCAGCGACAGATACGAGCAGTACTTC. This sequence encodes CASSDRYEQYF.

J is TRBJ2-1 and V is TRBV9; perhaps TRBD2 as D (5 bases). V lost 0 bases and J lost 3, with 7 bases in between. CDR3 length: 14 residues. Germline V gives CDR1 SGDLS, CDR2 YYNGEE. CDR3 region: CASSVGGLYNEQFF. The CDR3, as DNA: TGTGCCAGCAGCGTAGGAGGACTCTACAATGAGCAGTTCTTC.

This chain's CDR3 is CASSLIPKLWGGYEQYF. CDR3 in DNA: TGTGCCAGCAGCTTAATCCCAAAGCTCTGGGGGGGATACGAGCAGTACTTC. The V gene is TRBV7-3, the J gene TRBJ2-7; 7 nucleotides line up with TRBD2. The CDR3 has 17 residues. The germline gives CDR1 SGHTA, CDR2 FQGTGA. Trimming took 1 base from V and 4 from J; bases not matched to a gene: 13.

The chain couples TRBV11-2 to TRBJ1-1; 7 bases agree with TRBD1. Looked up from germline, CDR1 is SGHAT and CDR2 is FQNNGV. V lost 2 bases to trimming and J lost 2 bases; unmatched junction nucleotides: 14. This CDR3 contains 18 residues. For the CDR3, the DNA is TGTGCCAGCAGCTTATTGAGGGAGACAGGGTCGACTAACACTGAAGCTTTCTTT. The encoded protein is CASSLLRETGSTNTEAFF.

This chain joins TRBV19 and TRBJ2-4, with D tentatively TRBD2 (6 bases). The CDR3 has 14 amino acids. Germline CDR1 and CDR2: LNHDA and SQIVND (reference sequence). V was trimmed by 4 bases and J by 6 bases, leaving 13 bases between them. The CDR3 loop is CASSSTGEVNIQYF. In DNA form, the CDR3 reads TGTGCCAGTAGTAGTACCGGGGAGGTAAACATTCAGTACTTC. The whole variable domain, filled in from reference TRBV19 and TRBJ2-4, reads DGGITQSPKYLFRKEGQNVTLSCEQNLNHDAMYWYRQDPGQGLRLIYYSQIVNDFQKGDIAEGYSVSREKKESFPLTVTSAQKNPTAFYLCASSSTGEVNIQYFGAGTRLSVL.

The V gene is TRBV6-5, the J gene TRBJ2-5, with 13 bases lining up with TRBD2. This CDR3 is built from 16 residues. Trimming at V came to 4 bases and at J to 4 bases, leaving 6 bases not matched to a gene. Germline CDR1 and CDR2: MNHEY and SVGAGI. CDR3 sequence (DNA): TGTGCCAGCAGTTTAGGACTAGCGGGAGCAGGAGAGACCCAGTACTTC. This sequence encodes CASSLGLAGAGETQYF.

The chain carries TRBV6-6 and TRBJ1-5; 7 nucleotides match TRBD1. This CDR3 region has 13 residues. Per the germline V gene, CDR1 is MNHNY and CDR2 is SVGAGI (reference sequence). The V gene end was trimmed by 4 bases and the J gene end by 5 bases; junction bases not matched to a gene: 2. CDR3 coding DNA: TGTGCCAGCAGTTCCAGGGGGGATCAGCCCCAGCATTTT. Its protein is CASSSRGDQPQHF.

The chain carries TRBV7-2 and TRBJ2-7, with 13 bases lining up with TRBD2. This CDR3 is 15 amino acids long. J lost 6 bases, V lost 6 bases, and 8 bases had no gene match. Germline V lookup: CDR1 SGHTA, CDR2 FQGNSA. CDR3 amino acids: CASRSGLAGVPEQYF. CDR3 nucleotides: TGTGCCAGCAGATCCGGACTAGCGGGAGTGCCCGAGCAGTACTTC.

DNA for the CDR3: TGTGCCAGCAGCTTCCGGCCGGCTAGCGGGAGCCCAGATACGCAGTATTTT. Its translation: CASSFRPASGSPDTQYF. This sequence joins TRBV13 and TRBJ2-3; 10 nucleotides match TRBD2. The CDR3 length is 17 residues. J lost 4 bases, V lost 3 bases, and 10 bases had no gene match. The V gene's germline CDR1 is PRHDT and CDR2 FYEKMQ (reference sequence).

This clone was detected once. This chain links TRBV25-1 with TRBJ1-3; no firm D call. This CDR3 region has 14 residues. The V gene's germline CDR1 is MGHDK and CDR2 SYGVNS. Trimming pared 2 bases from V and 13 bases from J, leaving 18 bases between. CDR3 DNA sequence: TGTGCCAGCAGTGAAGAGGGCCGGGGTCGCCCGATATATTTT. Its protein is CASSEEGRGRPIYF.

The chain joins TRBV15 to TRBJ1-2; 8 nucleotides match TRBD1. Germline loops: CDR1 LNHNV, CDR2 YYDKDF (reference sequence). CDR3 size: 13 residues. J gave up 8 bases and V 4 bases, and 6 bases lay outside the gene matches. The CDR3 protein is CATSIGQGTGYTF. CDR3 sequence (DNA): TGTGCCACCAGCATAGGACAGGGAACCGGCTACACCTTC.

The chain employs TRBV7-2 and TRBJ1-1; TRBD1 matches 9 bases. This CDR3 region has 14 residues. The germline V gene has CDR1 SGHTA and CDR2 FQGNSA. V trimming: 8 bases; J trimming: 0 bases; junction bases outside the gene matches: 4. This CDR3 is CASQTGGMNTEAFF. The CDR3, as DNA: TGTGCCAGCCAAACAGGGGGCATGAACACTGAAGCTTTCTTT.

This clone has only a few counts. CDR3 protein: CASSETIMNTEAFF. The CDR3 DNA follows: TGTGCCAGCAGCGAGACAATCATGAACACTGAAGCTTTCTTT. The J gene is TRBJ1-1, the V gene TRBV5-6, with D unresolved. The CDR3 spans 14 residues. The V gene's germline CDR1 is SGHDT and CDR2 YYEEEE. Trimming took off 4 bases at V and 0 bases at J, with 10 bases between the two ends.

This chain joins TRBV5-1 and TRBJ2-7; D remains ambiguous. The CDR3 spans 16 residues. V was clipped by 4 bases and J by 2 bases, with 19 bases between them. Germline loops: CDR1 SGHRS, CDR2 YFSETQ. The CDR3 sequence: CASSKSGSALAYEQYF. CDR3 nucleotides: TGCGCCAGCAGCAAGAGTGGCAGCGCCCTTGCCTACGAGCAGTACTTC.

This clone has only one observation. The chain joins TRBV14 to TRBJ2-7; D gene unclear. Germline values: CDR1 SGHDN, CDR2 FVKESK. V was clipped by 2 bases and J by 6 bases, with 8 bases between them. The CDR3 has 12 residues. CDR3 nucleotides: TGTGCCAGCAGCCAATCCCTGGCCGAGCAGTACTTC. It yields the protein CASSQSLAEQYF.

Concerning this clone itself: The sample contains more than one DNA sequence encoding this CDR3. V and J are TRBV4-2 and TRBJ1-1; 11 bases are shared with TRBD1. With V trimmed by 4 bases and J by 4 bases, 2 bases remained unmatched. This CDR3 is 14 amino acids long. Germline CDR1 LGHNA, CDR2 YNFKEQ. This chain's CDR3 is CASSPGTGGTEAFF. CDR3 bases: TGTGCCAGCAGCCCCGGGACAGGGGGCACTGAAGCTTTCTTT.

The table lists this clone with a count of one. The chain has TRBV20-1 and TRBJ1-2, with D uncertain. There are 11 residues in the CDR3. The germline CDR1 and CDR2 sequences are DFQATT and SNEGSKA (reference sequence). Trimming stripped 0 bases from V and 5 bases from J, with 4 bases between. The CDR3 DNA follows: TGCAGTGCTAGAGAAGAGTATGGCTACACCTTC. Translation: CSAREEYGYTF.

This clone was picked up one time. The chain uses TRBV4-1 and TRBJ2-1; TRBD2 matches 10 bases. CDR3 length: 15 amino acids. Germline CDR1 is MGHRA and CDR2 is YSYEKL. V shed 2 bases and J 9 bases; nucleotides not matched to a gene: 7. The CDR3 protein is CASSQTQRGGIEQFF. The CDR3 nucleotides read TGCGCCAGCAGCCAAACCCAGCGGGGGGGAATTGAGCAGTTCTTC.

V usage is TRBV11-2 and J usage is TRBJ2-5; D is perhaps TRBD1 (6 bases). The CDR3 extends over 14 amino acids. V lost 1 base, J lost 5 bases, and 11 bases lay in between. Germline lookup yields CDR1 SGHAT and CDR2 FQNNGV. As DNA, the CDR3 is TGTGCCAGCAGCTTAGTGGCCCAGGGGGAGACCCAGTACTTC. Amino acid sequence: CASSLVAQGETQYF.

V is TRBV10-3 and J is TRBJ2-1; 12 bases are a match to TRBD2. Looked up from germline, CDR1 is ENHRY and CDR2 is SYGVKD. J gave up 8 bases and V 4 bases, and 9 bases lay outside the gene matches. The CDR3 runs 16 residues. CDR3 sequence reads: CAISASTSGGFDEQFF. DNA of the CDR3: TGTGCCATCAGTGCTTCGACTAGCGGGGGATTCGATGAGCAGTTCTTC.

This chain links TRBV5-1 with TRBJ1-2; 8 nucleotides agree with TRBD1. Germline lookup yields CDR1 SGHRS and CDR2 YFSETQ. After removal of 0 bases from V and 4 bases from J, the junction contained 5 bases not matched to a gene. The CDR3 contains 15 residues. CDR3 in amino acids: CASSLGGQGGYGYTF. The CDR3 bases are TGCGCCAGCAGCTTGGGTGGACAGGGAGGCTATGGCTACACCTTC.

The CDR3 DNA sequence: TGTGCCAGCAGCACCCACAGGGGAGATACGCAGTATTTT. It is translated as CASSTHRGDTQYF. The chain uses TRBV7-6 and TRBJ2-3; TRBD1 agrees at 7 bases. Germline values: CDR1 SGHVS, CDR2 FNYEAQ. V dropped 5 bases and J dropped 5; count of bases not matched to a gene: 4. The CDR3 runs to 13 residues.

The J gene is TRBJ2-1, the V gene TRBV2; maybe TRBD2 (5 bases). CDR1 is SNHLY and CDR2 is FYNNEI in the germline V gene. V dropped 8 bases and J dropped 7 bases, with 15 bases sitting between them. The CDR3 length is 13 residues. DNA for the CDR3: TGTGCCAGCGGGAAGGACCGAGGGAATGAGCAGTTCTTC. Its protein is CASGKDRGNEQFF.

The CDR3 region is CASRPWGGLNTGELFF. The DNA for the CDR3 is TGTGCCAGCAGGCCCTGGGGGGGCTTGAACACCGGGGAGCTGTTTTTT. This chain uses TRBV5-4 with TRBJ2-2; the D gene is possibly TRBD2 (7 bases). Germline-derived CDR1 and CDR2 are SGHNT and YYREEE (reference sequence). V dropped 5 bases and J dropped 1 base, with 15 bases sitting between them. The CDR3 is made up of 16 amino acids. Full variable domain (remainder filled in from reference TRBV5-4 and TRBJ2-2): ETGVTQSPTHLIKTRGQQVTLRCSSQSGHNTVSWYQQALGQGPQFIFQYYREEENGRGNFPPRFSGLQFPNYSSELNVNALELDDSALYLCASRPWGGLNTGELFFGEGSRLTVL.

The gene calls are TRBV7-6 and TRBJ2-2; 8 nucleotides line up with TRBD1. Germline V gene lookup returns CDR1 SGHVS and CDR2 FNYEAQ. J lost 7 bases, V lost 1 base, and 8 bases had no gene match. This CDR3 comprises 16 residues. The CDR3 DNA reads TGTGCCAGCAGCTTAGGGGCAGGGGGCGTAATCGGGGAGCTGTTTTTT. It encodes CASSLGAGGVIGELFF.

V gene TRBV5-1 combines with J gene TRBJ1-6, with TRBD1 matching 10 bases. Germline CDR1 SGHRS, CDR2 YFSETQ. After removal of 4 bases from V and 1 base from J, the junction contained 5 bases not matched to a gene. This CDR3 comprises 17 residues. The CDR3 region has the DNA TGCGCCAGCAGCCCGAGGGACAGGGGTTCCTATAATTCACCCCTCCACTTT. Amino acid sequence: CASSPRDRGSYNSPLHF.

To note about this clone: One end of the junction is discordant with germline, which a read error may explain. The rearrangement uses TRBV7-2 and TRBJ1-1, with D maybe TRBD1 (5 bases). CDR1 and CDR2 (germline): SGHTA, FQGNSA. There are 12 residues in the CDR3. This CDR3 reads CASSLGIGEVFF. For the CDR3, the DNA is TGTGCCAGCAGCTTAGGAATAGGGGAAGTTTTCTTT.

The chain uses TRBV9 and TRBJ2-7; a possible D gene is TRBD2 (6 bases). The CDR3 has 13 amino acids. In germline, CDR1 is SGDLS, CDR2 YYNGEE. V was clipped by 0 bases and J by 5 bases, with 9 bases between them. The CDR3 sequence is CASSVATSNEQYF. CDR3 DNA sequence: TGTGCCAGCAGCGTAGCAACTAGCAACGAGCAGTACTTC.

In DNA form, the CDR3 reads TGTGCCAGCAGCATATCAATCCTCGAGAAACTGTTTTTT. Translating it yields CASSISILEKLFF. The chain recombines TRBV7-2 with TRBJ1-4; no reliable D call. The germline V gene encodes CDR1 SGHTA and CDR2 FQGNSA. The germline V and J ends were trimmed by 5 bases and 11 bases, with 15 bases remaining between them. The CDR3 is made up of 13 amino acids.

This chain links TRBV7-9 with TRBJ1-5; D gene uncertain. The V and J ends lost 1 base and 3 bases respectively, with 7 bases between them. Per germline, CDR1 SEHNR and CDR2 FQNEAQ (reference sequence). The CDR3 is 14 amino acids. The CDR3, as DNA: TGTGCCAGCAGCTTAGGCGGACTCAATCAGCCCCAGCATTTT. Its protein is CASSLGGLNQPQHF.